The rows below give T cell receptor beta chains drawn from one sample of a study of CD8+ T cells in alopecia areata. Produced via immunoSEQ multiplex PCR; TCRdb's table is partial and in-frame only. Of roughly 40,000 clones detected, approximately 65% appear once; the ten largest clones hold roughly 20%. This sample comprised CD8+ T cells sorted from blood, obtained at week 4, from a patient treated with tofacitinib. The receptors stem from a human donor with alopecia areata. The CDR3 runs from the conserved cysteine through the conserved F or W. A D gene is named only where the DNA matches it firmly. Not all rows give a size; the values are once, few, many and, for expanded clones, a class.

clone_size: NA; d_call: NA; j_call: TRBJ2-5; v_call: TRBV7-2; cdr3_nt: TGTGCCAGCAGCTCGAGGACGGACTCAGGGAGAGAGACCCAGTACTTC; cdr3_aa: CASSSRTDSGRETQYF
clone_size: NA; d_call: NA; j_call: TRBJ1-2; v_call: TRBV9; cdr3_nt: TGTGCCAGCAGCGTAGGTAGAAACTACGGCTACACCTTC; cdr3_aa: CASSVGRNYGYTF
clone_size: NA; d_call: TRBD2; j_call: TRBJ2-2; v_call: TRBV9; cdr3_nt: TGTGCCAGCAGCCCGGGGGGGTTAGGTGCCGGGGAGCTGTTTTTT; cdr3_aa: CASSPGGLGAGELFF
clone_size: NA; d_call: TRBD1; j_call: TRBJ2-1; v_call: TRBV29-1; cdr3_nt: TGCAGCGTTGAAATTTTCGACGACAGGGCTTACAATGAGCAGTTCTTC; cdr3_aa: CSVEIFDDRAYNEQFF
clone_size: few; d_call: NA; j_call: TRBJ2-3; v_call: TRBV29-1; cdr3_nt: TGCAGCGTCGAGGGGTTATCCGGCACAGATACGCAGTATTTT; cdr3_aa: CSVEGLSGTDTQYF
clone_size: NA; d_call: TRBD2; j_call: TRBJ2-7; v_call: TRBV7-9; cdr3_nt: TGTGCCAGCAGCTTAAACTCCGGGACTAGAGTCTACGAGCAGTACTTC; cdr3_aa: CASSLNSGTRVYEQYF
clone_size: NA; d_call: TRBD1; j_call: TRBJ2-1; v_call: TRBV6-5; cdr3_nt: TGTGCCAGCAGTGGACAGGGGAGTAATGAGCAGTTCTTC; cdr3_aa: CASSGQGSNEQFF
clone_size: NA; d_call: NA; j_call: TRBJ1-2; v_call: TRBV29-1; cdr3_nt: TGCAGCGTTGAAGACGGTGGATATGGCTACACCTTC; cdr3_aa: CSVEDGGYGYTF
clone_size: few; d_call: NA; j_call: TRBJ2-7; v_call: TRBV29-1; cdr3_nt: TGCAGCGTTGAGACAGATTACGAGCAGTACTTC; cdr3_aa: CSVETDYEQYF
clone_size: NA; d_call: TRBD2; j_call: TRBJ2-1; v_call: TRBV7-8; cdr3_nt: TGTGCCAGCAGCCCACGATACAAGGGTAGCGGGACTTTCAATGAGCAGTTCTTC; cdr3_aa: CASSPRYKGSGTFNEQFF
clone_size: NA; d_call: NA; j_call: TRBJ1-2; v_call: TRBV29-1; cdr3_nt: TGCAGCGTTGCCGGGATCCCGGGGGATGGCTACACCTTC; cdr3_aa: CSVAGIPGDGYTF
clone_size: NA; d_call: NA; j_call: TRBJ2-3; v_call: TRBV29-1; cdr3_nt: TGCAGCGTGCCGGAGGCGGATACGCAGTATTTT; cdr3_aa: CSVPEADTQYF
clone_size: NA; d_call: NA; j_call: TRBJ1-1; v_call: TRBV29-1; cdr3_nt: TGCAGCACCCCGGGGGTAGAAGCTTTCTTT; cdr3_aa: CSTPGVEAFF
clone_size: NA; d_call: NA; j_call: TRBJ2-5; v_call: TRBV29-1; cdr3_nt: TGCAGCGTTGAATCGGGGAATAGCGTGACCCAGTACTTC; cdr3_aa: CSVESGNSVTQYF
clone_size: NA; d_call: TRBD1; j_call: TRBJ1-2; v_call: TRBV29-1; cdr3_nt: TGCAGCGTCCGGGACAGTAACTATGGCTACACCTTC; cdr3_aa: CSVRDSNYGYTF
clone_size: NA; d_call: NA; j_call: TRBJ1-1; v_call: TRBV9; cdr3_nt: NA; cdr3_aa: CASSLFGTGTDAFF
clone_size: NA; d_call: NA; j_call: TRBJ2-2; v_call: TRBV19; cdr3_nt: TGTGCCAGTAGCTTATACAGGGATGCCGGGGAGCTGTTTTTT; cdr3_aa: CASSLYRDAGELFF
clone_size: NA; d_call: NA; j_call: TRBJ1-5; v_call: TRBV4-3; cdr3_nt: TGCGCCAGCAGCCAAGATAGATCGGGAGAACAGCCCCAGCATTTT; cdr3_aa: CASSQDRSGEQPQHF
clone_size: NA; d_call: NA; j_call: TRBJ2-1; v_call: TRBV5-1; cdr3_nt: TGCGCCAGCAGCCCGCCTAGGGACTACAATGAGCAGTTCTTC; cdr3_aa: CASSPPRDYNEQFF
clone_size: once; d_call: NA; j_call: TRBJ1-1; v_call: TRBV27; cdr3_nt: TGTGCCAGCAGTCCCCTTGTGCGGGGAGATACTGAAGCTTTCTTT; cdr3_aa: CASSPLVRGDTEAFF
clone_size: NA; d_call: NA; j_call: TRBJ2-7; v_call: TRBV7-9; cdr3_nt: TGTGCCAGCAGCCACAGGGATCACGAGCAGTACTTC; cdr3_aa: CASSHRDHEQYF
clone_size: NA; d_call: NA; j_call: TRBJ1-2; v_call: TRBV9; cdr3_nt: TGTGCCAGCAGCGTAGAGTCAGGGACGCGCTATGGCTACACCTTC; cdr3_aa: CASSVESGTRYGYTF
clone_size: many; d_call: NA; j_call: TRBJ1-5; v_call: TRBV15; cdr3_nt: TGTGCCACCAGCGAAGAAAGACAGACGAATCAGCCCCAGCATTTT; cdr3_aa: CATSEERQTNQPQHF
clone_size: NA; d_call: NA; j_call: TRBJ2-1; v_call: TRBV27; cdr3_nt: TGTGCCAGCAGTTTAGTGGTTACCGGAGGTTTCAATGAGCAGTTCTTC; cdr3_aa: CASSLVVTGGFNEQFF
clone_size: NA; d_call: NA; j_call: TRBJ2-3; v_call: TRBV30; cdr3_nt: TGTGCCTGGAGTTCCAGAGTTGATACGCAGTATTTT; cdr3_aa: CAWSSRVDTQYF
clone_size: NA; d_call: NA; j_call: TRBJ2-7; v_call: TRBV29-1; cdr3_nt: TGCAGCGTTGATCAGGGTTACGAGCAGTACTTC; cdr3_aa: CSVDQGYEQYF
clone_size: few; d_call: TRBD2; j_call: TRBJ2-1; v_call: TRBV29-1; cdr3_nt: TGCAGCGTTGAAGGTCTAGCGGGTGACTATGAGCAGTTCTTC; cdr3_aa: CSVEGLAGDYEQFF
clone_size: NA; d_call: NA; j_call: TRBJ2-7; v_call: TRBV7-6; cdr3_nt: TGTGCCAGCAGCTTAGAGTCCAGATCGTACGAGCAGTACTTC; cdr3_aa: CASSLESRSYEQYF
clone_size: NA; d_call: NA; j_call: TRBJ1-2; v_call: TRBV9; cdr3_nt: TGTGCCAGCAGCGTCGACGGAAACTATGGCTACACCTTC; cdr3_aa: CASSVDGNYGYTF
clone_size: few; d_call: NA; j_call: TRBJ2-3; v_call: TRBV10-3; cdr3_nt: TGTGCCATCAGTGAGTCAACAGATACGCAGTATTTT; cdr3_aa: CAISESTDTQYF
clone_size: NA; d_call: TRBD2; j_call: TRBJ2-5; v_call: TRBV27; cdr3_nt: TGTGCCAGCAGTTCGCGGGAGGGGCGCAGGGAGACCCAGTACTTC; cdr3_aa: CASSSREGRRETQYF
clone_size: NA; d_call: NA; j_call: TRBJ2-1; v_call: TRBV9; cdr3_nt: TGTGCCAGCAGCAGAGGGGGAAGGAATGAGCAGTTCTTC; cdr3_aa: CASSRGGRNEQFF
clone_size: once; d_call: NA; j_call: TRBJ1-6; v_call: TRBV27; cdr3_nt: TGTGCCAGCAGGTCACAGTATAATTCACCCCTCCACTTT; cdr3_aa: CASRSQYNSPLHF
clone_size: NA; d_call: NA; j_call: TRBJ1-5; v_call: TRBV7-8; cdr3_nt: TGTGCCAGCAGCTTAGGGAATCAGCCCCAGCATTTT; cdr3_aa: CASSLGNQPQHF
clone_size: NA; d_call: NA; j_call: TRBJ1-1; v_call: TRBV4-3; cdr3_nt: TGCGCCAGCAGCCAAGATCGGTGGGGGACTGAAGCTTTCTTT; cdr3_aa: CASSQDRWGTEAFF
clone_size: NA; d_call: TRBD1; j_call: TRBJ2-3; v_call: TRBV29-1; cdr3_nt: TGCAGCGGCAACATCGGGACAGGGGACAGAGATACGCAGTATTTT; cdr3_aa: CSGNIGTGDRDTQYF
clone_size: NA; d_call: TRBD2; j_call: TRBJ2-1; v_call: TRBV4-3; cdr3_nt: TGCGCCAGCAGCCAAGAGGTTGGGGGGGGTAGGGCCGATGAGCAGTTCTTC; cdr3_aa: CASSQEVGGGRADEQFF
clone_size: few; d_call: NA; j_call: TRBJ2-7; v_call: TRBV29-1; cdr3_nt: TGCAGCGTTGAGACGGAAAACGAGCAGTACTTC; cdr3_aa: CSVETENEQYF
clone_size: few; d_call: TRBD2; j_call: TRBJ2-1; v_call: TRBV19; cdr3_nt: TGTGCCAGTAGTACGGGACTAGCCCCGAATGAGCAGTTCTTC; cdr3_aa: CASSTGLAPNEQFF
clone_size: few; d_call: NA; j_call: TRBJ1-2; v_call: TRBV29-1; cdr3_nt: TGCAGCGTTGTGGACGGCCCCGGCTACACCTTC; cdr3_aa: CSVVDGPGYTF